The source of this TCR beta chain is a study of blood T cell repertoires in COVID-19. In the study overall: The United States, Italy and Spain supplied acute and convalescent COVID-19 samples. T cells, B-cell-depleted T cells, or PBMCs provided the cDNA or gDNA that served as material.

The CDR3 extends over 13 amino acids. V was clipped by 10 bases and J by 4 bases, with 14 bases between them. Germline assignment: CDR1 MDHEN and CDR2 SYDVKM. Authors' methods: Using reference gene primer amplification, nucleated cell counts were estimated. Clones were read by immunoSEQ multiplex PCR, and TCRdb kept only the in-frame ones, dropping some. The DNA gave D and trimming, while V, J and clone size come from that table. The sample lists roughly 99,000 clones, 79% occurring once. The sample was peripheral blood. The TCR was taken from a woman of 80 years or more with active or convalescent COVID-19. The V gene is TRBV28, the J gene TRBJ2-1; a possible D gene is TRBD2 (6 bases). The CDR3 here is CAILAAQYNEQFF. The CDR3 DNA reads as TGTGCCATATTAGCGGCTCAATACAATGAGCAGTTCTTC.